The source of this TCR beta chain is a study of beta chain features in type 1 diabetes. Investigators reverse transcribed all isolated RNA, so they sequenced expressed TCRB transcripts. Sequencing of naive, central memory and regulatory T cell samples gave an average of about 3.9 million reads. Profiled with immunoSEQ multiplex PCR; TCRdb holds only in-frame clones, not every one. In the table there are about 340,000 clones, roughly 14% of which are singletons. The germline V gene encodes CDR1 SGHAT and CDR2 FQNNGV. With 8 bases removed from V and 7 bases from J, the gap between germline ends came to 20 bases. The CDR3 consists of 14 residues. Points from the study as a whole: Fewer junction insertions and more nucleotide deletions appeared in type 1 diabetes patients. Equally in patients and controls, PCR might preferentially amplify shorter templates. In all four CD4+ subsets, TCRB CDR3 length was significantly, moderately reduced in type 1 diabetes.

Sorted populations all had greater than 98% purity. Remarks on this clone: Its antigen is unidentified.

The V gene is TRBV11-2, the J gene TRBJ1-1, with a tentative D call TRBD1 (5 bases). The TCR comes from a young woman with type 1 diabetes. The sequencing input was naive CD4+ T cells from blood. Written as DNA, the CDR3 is TGTGCCAGCGGCGGGGACGCCGTGAGGGGTGAAGCTTTCTTT. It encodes CASGGDAVRGEAFF.